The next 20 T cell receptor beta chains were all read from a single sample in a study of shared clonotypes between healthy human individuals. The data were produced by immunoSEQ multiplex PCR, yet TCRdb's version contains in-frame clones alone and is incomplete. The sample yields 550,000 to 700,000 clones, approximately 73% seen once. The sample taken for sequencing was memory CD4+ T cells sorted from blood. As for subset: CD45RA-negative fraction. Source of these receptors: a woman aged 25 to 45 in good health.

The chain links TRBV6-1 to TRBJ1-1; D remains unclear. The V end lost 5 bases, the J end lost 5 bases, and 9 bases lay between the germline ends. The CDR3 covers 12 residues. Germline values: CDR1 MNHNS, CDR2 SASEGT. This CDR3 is CASSSLGTEAFF. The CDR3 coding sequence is TGTGCCAGCAGTAGTCTGGGGACTGAAGCTTTCTTT.

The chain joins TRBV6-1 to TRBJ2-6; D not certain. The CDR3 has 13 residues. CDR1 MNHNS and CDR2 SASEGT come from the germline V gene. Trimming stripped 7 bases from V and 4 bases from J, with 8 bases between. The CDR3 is CASKQTGANVLTF. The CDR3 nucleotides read TGTGCCAGCAAGCAGACGGGGGCCAACGTCCTGACTTTC.

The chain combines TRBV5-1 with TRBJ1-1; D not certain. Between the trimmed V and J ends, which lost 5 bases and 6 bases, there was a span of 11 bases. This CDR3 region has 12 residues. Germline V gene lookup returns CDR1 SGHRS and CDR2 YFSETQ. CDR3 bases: TGCGCCAGCAGGATAGTAGGCGCTGAAGCTTTCTTT. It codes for CASRIVGAEAFF.

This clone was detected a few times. CDR3 nucleotide sequence: TGTGCCAGTAGCCAGATGGCGGGACAAGGCTATGGCTACACCTTC. This translates into CASSQMAGQGYGYTF. This chain links TRBV19 with TRBJ1-2; maybe TRBD1 (6 bases). The CDR3 is 15 residues long. Germline CDR1 and CDR2: LNHDA and SQIVND (reference sequence). Between the trimmed V and J ends, which lost 6 bases and 4 bases, there was a span of 18 bases. Complete variable domain (other parts from reference TRBV19 and TRBJ1-2): DGGITQSPKYLFRKEGQNVTLSCEQNLNHDAMYWYRQDPGQGLRLIYYSQIVNDFQKGDIAEGYSVSREKKESFPLTVTSAQKNPTAFYLCASSQMAGQGYGYTFGSGTRLTVV.

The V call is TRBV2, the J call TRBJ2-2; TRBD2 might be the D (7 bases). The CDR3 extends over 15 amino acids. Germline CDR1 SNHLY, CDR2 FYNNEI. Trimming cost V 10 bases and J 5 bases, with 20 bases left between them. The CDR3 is CATRGGGRRTGELFF. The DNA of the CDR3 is TGTGCCACGAGGGGAGGGGGGCGCCGGACCGGGGAGCTGTTTTTT.

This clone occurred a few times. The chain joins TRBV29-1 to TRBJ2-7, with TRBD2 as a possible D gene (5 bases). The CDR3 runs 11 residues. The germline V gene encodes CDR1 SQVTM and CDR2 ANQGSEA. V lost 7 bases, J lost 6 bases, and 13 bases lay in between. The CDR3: CSAFLRGEQYF. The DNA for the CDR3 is TGCAGCGCCTTCCTCCGGGGCGAGCAGTACTTC.

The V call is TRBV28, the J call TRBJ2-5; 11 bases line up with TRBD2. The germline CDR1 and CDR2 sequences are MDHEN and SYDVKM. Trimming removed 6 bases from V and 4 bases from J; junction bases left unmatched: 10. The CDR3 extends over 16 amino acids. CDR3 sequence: CASSPGLADLRETQYF. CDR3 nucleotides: TGTGCCAGCAGCCCGGGACTAGCGGACCTGAGAGAGACCCAGTACTTC. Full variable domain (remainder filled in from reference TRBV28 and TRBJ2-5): DVKVTQSSRYLVKRTGEKVFLECVQDMDHENMFWYRQDPGLGLRLIYFSYDVKMKEKGDIPEGYSVSREKKERFSLILESASTNQTSMYLCASSPGLADLRETQYFGPGTRLLVL.

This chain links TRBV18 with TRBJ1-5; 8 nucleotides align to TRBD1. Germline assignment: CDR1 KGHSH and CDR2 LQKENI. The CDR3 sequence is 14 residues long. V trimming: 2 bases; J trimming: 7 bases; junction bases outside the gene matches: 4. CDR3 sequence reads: CASSPTTGDQPQHF. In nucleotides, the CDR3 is TGTGCCAGCTCACCAACGACAGGGGACCAGCCCCAGCATTTT.

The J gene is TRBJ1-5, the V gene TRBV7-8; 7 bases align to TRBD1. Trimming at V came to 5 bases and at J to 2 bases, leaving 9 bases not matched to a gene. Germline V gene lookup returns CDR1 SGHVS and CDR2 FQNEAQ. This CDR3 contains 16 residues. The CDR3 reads CASSTTRTGGNQPQHF. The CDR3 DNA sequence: TGTGCCAGCAGCACTACCAGGACAGGCGGCAATCAGCCCCAGCATTTT.

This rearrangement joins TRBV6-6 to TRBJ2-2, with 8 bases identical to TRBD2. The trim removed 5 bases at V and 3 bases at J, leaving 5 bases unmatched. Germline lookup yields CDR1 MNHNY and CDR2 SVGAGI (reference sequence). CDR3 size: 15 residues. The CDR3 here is CASSPREADTGELFF. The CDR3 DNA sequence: TGTGCCAGCAGTCCGCGGGAGGCGGACACCGGGGAGCTGTTTTTT.

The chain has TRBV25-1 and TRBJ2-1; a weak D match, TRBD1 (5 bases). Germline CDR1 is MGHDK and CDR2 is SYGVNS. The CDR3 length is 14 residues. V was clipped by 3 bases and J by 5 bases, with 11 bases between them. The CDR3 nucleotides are TGTGCCAGCAGTGACTCGACAGAGAACAATGAGCAGTTCTTC. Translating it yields CASSDSTENNEQFF. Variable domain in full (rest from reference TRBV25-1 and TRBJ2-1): EADIYQTPRYLVIGTGKKITLECSQTMGHDKMYWYQQDPGMELHLIHYSYGVNSTEKGDLSSESTVSRIRTEHFPLTLESARPSHTSQYLCASSDSTENNEQFFGPGTRLTVL.

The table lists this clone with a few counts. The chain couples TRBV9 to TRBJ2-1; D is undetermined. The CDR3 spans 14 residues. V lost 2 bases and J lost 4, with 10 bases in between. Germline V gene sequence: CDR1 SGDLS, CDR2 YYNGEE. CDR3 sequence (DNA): TGTGCCAGCAGCGTTTCCCGAGAGTACAATGAGCAGTTCTTC. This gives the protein CASSVSREYNEQFF.

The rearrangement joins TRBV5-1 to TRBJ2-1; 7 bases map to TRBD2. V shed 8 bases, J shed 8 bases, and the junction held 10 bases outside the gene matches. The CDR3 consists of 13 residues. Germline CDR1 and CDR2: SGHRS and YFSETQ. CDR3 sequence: CASNAGTNDEQFF. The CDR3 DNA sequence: TGCGCCAGTAACGCCGGGACTAACGATGAGCAGTTCTTC.

CDR3 DNA sequence: TGTGCCAGCACTCGCCCCAGGGGATACGAGCAGTACTTC. It specifies CASTRPRGYEQYF. The chain links TRBV28 to TRBJ2-7; perhaps TRBD1 as D (6 bases). Germline CDR1 and CDR2: MDHEN and SYDVKM. The CDR3 sequence is 13 residues long. Trimming cost V 7 bases and J 4 bases, with 14 bases left between them.

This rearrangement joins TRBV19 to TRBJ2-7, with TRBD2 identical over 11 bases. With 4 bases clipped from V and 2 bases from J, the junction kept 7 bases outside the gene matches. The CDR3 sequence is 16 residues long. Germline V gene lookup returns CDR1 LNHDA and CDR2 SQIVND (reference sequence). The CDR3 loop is CASSSAGTSGAYEQYF. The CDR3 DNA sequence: TGTGCCAGTAGTAGCGCCGGGACTAGCGGAGCCTACGAGCAGTACTTC.

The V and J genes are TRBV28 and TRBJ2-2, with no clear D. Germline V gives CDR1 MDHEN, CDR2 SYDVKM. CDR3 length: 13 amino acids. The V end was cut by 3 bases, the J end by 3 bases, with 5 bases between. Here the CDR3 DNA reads TGTGCCAGCAGTTTGGCAGACACCGGGGAGCTGTTTTTT. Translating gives CASSLADTGELFF. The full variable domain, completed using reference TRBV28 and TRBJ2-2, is DVKVTQSSRYLVKRTGEKVFLECVQDMDHENMFWYRQDPGLGLRLIYFSYDVKMKEKGDIPEGYSVSREKKERFSLILESASTNQTSMYLCASSLADTGELFFGEGSRLTVL.

CDR3 loop: CASSEGGKRYEQYF. The CDR3 DNA sequence: TGTGCCAGCAGTGAAGGGGGGAAACGCTACGAGCAGTACTTC. The V gene is TRBV2, the J gene TRBJ2-7, with D possibly called TRBD1 or TRBD2 (5 bases each). The CDR3 is 14 residues long. Trimming shortened V by 1 base and J by 3 bases, and 10 bases separated the two germline ends. Germline CDR1 and CDR2: SNHLY and FYNNEI.

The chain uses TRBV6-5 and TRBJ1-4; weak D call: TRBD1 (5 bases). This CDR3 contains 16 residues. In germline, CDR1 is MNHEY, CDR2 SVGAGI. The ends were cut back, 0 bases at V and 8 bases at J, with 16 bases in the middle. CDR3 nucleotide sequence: TGTGCCAGCAGTTACTCGGGGGGAGTCGCCCCCGAAAAACTGTTTTTT. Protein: CASSYSGGVAPEKLFF.

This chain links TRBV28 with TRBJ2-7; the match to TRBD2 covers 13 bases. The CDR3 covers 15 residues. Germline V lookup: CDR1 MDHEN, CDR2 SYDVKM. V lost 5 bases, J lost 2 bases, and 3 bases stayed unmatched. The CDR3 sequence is CASSGLAGETYEQYF. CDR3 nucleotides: TGTGCCAGCAGTGGACTAGCGGGGGAGACCTACGAGCAGTACTTC.

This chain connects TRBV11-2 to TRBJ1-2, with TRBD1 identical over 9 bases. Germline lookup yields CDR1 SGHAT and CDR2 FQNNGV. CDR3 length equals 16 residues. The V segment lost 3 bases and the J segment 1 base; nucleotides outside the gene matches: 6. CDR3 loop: CASSFGQGMGNYGYTF. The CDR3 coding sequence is TGTGCCAGCAGCTTTGGACAGGGGATGGGTAACTATGGCTACACCTTC.